This T cell receptor (beta chain) was captured by sequencing in a study of shared clonotypes between healthy human individuals (dated by TCRdb to the early 2020s). In the study overall: Three men and a couple of women, aged 18 to 49 years, made up the cohort. For each donor, three plates each were used for CD4 naive and CD4 memory, two plates were used for CD8 naive, and one plate was used for CD8 memory. To estimate repertoire size and how much clonotype sharing occurs between individuals, the study deeply sequenced the blood TCR repertoires of five healthy adults. To increase sequencing depth and limit assay-specific biases, TCR repertoire library preparation and sequencing were carried out by different laboratories using diverse techniques. Leukapheresis yielded between about 0.94 and 9.5 billion PBMCs per donor. The paper's findings and limits, for the study overall: Naive subsets generally had larger estimated clonotype richness than memory subsets did. When several donors were compared, the shared fraction of clonotypes was about 5.4% for naive CD4, 3.5% to 4% for naive CD8, 2% to 2.5% for memory CD4, and roughly 0.4% for memory CD8. Compared with non-shared clonotypes, clonotypes shared by all four sorted-subset donors had higher generation probabilities. Sampling was restricted to blood, and TCR repertoires in tissue are likely to differ from TCR repertoires in blood. Pairwise subsampling indicated that sequencing depth was expected to affect the degree of clonotype sharing among donors. Because the study included a small number of donors, the genetic and exposure-history diversity represented was limited. Incomplete sequencing was indicated by rarefaction of sorted-subset datasets, despite the large sequencing depth.

Using the deep immunoSEQ assay, TCR CDR3 regions were amplified from genomic DNA by multiplex PCR. Extracted genomic DNA from each cell subset was distributed evenly across all wells of several immunoSEQ 96-well plates, and each plate was treated as a replicate. For sorted subsets, each replicate PCR was loaded with roughly 190 ng genomic DNA, equivalent to about 30,000 T cell genomes. Purified libraries were quantified with a Qubit 3.0 fluorometer, sized on a Bioanalyzer 2100, and re-quantified with the KAPA Library Quantification kit. Every immunoSEQ 96-well plate was sequenced on a dedicated single-read 150-cycle Illumina NextSeq 550 flow cell. Processing in the source paper ran as follows. Because only junctional sequences without quality scores were contained in the immunoSEQ output, filtering matching that applied to full-length reads could not be performed. Sequences were annotated with PyIR, a Python wrapper for IgBLAST v1.9, using IMGT germline references to assign V/J genes and CDR3. Any read was removed if the V/J assignment was weak (E-value above 1e-6), the CDR3 was missing, or the read contained stop codons, out-of-frame junctions, or ambiguous translated residues. V3J clonotypes were defined as sequences sharing an identical inferred V gene, J gene, and CDR3 amino acid sequence. The percentage overlap between two repertoires was calculated by dividing the number of shared unique clonotypes by the size of the smaller repertoire. Repertoire richness was assessed with RTK rarefaction, the Chao1 estimator, and Recon v2.1 estimates of unobserved clonotypes. For all TCRbeta clonotypes obtained by the gDNA method from a handful of donors, generation probabilities were computed with OLGA. Drawn from immuneACCESS, this table holds only the in-frame rearrangements with V and J called that TCRdb kept. Clones are partly lost; checked studies trace under half to an unresolved V gene and leave the rest unexplained. That table supplies the V and J calls and clone size; D and trimming were determined from the DNA. This sample has around 700,000 clones in its table, and about 78% of those were observed once. Clones ranked in the top ten supply about 1.8% of the sample.

Based on the germline V gene, the CDR1 and CDR2 sequences are MGHDK and SYGVNS. V and J lose 7 bases and 1 base, and a span of 13 bases separates them. There are 14 amino acids in the CDR3, from cysteine to phenylalanine inclusive. Only the CDR3 part of the read is kept: 42 bases, read in frame from the first base. The donors were healthy, HIV-negative adults who had no recently reported acute infections or vaccinations. All donors were Caucasian adults living in Nashville, Tennessee, USA. CD4+ T cells were enriched by magnetic negative selection, after which naive cells were positively selected on CD45RA and the negative fraction was taken as the memory subset. Blood was collected by leukapheresis, and PBMCs were isolated by Ficoll-Histopaque density gradient centrifugation and then cryopreserved in liquid nitrogen vapor phase. Analytical flow cytometry was used to check the purity and quantity of each magnetically sorted T cell population. Genomic DNA was isolated from every sorted fraction and measured by UV absorbance on a Nanodrop 2000c.

In regard to this clone: The target of this receptor is not known. No clone much larger than this one lies a single base away; base qualities are absent.

The sequence joins TRBV25-1 to TRBJ1-1, with a weak D call of TRBD1 (5 bases match). The sequencing sample was made of memory CD4+ T cells sorted from blood. The sample's cell subset or site label is to be understood as: CD45RA-negative fraction. This receptor was obtained from a woman aged 25 to 39 in good health. The CDR3 loop reads CASTRVGQNTEAFF. The sequenced DNA is TGTGCCAGCACGCGAGTGGGGCAGAACACTGAAGCTTTCTTT.